The present TCR beta chain was sequenced within a study of blood T cell repertoires in COVID-19. The CDR3 is 18 amino acids. From germline, CDR1 is MNHEY and CDR2 SMNVEV (reference sequence). V lost 3 bases, J lost 4 bases, and 22 bases lay in between. This clone was detected many times. The protocol was immunoSEQ multiplex PCR, while the TCRdb copy is restricted to in-frame clones and leaves out a portion. The sample lists approximately 90,000 clones, about 85% occurring once. The TCR sequence derives from a man aged 55 to 70 with acute or convalescent COVID-19. Sequencing input: peripheral blood. This chain joins TRBV27 and TRBJ2-1, with D perhaps matching TRBD1 (6 bases). The CDR3 nucleotides read TGTGCCAGCAGTTTGTCTCAGGGGCGAATAACTATTTACAATGAGCAGTTCTTC. Translation gives CASSLSQGRITIYNEQFF.